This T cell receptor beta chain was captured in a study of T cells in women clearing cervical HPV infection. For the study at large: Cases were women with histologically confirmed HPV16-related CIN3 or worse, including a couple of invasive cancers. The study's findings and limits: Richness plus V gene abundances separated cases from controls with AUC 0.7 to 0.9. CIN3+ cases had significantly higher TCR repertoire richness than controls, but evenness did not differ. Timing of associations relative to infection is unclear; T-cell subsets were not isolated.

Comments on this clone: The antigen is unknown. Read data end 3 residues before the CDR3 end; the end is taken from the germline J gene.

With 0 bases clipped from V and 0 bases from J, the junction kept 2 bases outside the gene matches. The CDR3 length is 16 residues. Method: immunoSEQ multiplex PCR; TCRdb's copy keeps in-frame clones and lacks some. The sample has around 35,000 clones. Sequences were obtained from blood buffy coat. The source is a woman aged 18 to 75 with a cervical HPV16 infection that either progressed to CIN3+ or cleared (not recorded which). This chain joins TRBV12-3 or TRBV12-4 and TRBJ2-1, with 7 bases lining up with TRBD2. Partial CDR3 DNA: TGTGCCAGCAGTTTAGCGAGCGGGGTCTCCTACAATGAG. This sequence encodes CASSLASGVSYNE. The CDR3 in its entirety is CASSLASGVSYNEQFF.